These 27 T cell receptor beta chains were all obtained from the same sample, sequenced in a study of regulatory T cells in long-lasting Graves disease. The time point: persistent/refractory GD, antithyroid drugs over 5 years with positive TRAb. PBMCs were the source of the RNA used for TCR sequencing. Arm-PCR of CDR3 regions with iRepertoire HTBI primers generated TCR beta libraries. TCRdb recomputed calls from the multiplex PCR reads with MiXCR, one row per CDR3 protein. The table records 450,000 or so distinct CDR3 sequences, under 25% of them present only once. Source: peripheral blood mononuclear cells (PBMCs), taken when the disease was refractory, from a patient treated with antithyroid drugs. These receptors were taken from a female donor with Graves disease.

This sequence joins TRBV11-3 and TRBJ1-4; possible D gene TRBD1, 5 bases. The CDR3 totals 13 residues. V lost 6 bases, J lost 6 bases, and 11 bases lay in between. Germline CDR1 SGHNT, CDR2 YENEEA. The DNA of the CDR3 is TGTGCCAGCAGGGGGACTATTCATGAAAAACTGTTTTTT. It translates to CASRGTIHEKLFF. Based on the CDR3 plus reference TRBV11-3 and TRBJ1-4, the full variable domain is EAGVVQSPRYKIIEKKQPVAFWCNPISGHNTLYWYLQNLGQGPELLIRYENEEAVDDSQLPKDRFSAERLKGVDSTLKIQPAELGDSAVYLCASRGTIHEKLFFGSGTQLSVL.

There are many counts of this clonotype. The V and J genes are TRBV28 and TRBJ1-1; no definite D call. The CDR3 is made up of 16 amino acids. The germline V and J ends were trimmed by 6 bases and 1 base, with 18 bases remaining between them. Germline CDR1 MDHEN, CDR2 SYDVKM. The CDR3 nucleotides read TGTGCCAGCAGCCCCCCCGGACTGCCTAGGAACACTGAAGCTTTCTTT. This codes for CASSPPGLPRNTEAFF.

This clonotype was counted at least ten times. The chain combines TRBV29-1 with TRBJ2-7; the match to TRBD1 covers 12 bases. The CDR3 is 16 amino acids. V was clipped by 6 bases and J by 2 bases; unmatched bases: 11. The germline V gene has CDR1 SQVTM and CDR2 ANQGSEA. The CDR3 loop reads CSVGTGGWDGTYEQYF. In DNA form, the CDR3 reads TGCAGCGTAGGGACAGGGGGCTGGGATGGAACCTACGAGCAGTACTTC.

V gene TRBV5-6 combines with J gene TRBJ2-3; D remains ambiguous. V was shortened by 1 base and J by 2 bases, with 8 bases between the two germline ends. The CDR3 covers 14 residues. Germline CDR1 SGHDT, CDR2 YYEEEE. The CDR3 nucleotides are TGTGCCAGCAGCTTGATTGCTCTCACAGATACGCAGTATTTT. This codes for CASSLIALTDTQYF.

This clonotype has just a few counts. V and J are TRBV20-1 and TRBJ2-7; the D gene is possibly TRBD1 (5 bases). Trimming cost V 1 base and J 0 bases, with 13 bases left between them. This CDR3 comprises 15 residues. Looked up from germline, CDR1 is DFQATT and CDR2 is SNEGSKA (reference sequence). The DNA for the CDR3 is TGCAGTGCTAGAGTTACAGGCGACCTCTCCTACGAGCAGTACTTC. It yields the protein CSARVTGDLSYEQYF.

This clonotype showed up just a few times. The chain employs TRBV18 and TRBJ1-3; D is ambiguous. The CDR3 has 14 residues. Trimming left V 2 bases short and J 0 bases short, with 5 bases between. CDR1 is KGHSH, CDR2 LQKENI, per germline. In DNA, the CDR3 is TGTGCCAGCTCACCAGGACCCTCTGGAAACACCATATATTTT. It specifies CASSPGPSGNTIYF.

This clonotype was picked up many times. V and J are TRBV11-2 and TRBJ2-5; tentative D call: TRBD1 (5 bases). Trimming removed 4 bases from V and 2 bases from J, with 14 bases in between. The CDR3 is 15 residues long. Germline lookup yields CDR1 SGHAT and CDR2 FQNNGV. This chain's CDR3 is CASSSFLDKQETQYF. The CDR3 DNA follows: TGTGCCAGCAGCTCTTTCTTGGACAAGCAAGAGACCCAGTACTTC.

V gene TRBV28 combines with J gene TRBJ1-2, with D perhaps TRBD1 (6 bases). This CDR3 contains 15 residues. V was pared by 6 bases and J by 4 bases, with 18 bases between. Germline V gene sequence: CDR1 MDHEN, CDR2 SYDVKM. The CDR3 nucleotides are TGTGCCAGCAGACCCTCCGGACAGTTCGGCTATGGCTACACCTTC. Protein product: CASRPSGQFGYGYTF.

A note on this clonotype: One end of the junction varies from germline; a read error may be responsible. The rearrangement uses TRBV10-3 and TRBJ2-7, with no clear D. In germline, CDR1 is ENHRY, CDR2 SYGVKD. This CDR3 comprises 12 residues. The CDR3 nucleotides read TGTACCATCAGTGAGTCGAGTCGATCCCACCACTTC. This sequence encodes CTISESSRSHHF.

The chain joins TRBV19 to TRBJ1-1; TRBD1 is a possible D gene (5 bases). The CDR3 length is 13 residues. Germline lookup yields CDR1 LNHDA and CDR2 SQIVND (reference sequence). Deletions cut 7 bases from V and 6 bases from J, with 15 bases between. CDR3 DNA: TGTGCCAGTACGGCGTGGTCGGGGGCTGAAGCTTTCTTT. Translating it yields CASTAWSGAEAFF.

The chain recombines TRBV4-1 with TRBJ2-7; D may be TRBD1 (5 bases). Germline V gene lookup returns CDR1 MGHRA and CDR2 YSYEKL. Trimming removed 1 base from V and 2 bases from J, with 12 bases in between. The CDR3 is 15 amino acids. The CDR3 sequence is CASSQVQAGPYEQYF. CDR3 nucleotides: TGCGCCAGCAGCCAAGTACAGGCTGGACCCTACGAGCAGTACTTC.

This clonotype was observed a handful of times. The V gene is TRBV19, the J gene TRBJ1-1; D perhaps matches TRBD1 (6 bases). CDR3 length: 15 amino acids. Germline-derived CDR1 and CDR2 are LNHDA and SQIVND (reference sequence). V lost 4 bases and J 6 bases, leaving 18 bases between the germline ends. CDR3 nucleotide sequence: TGTGCCAGTAGTACTTATTCCGGGGGCGCCGCTGAAGCTTTCTTT. It codes for CASSTYSGGAAEAFF.

The rearrangement uses TRBV20-1 and TRBJ2-5; 9 bases agree with TRBD2. Losses at the gene ends were 5 bases for V and 5 bases for J; bases not matched to a gene: 9. This CDR3 is built from 14 residues. CDR1 DFQATT and CDR2 SNEGSKA come from the germline V gene (reference sequence). CDR3 in amino acids: CSAPRTSEPETQYF. The CDR3 DNA sequence: TGCAGTGCTCCAAGGACTAGCGAACCGGAGACCCAGTACTTC.

The sample holds many counts of this clonotype. The chain uses TRBV7-2 and TRBJ1-1; unclear D gene. V lost 1 base and J lost 0, with 6 bases in between. Germline V gene sequence: CDR1 SGHTA, CDR2 FQGNSA. This CDR3 region has 14 residues. In DNA form, the CDR3 reads TGTGCCAGCAGCTTAGGTTTCATGAACACTGAAGCTTTCTTT. Translating it yields CASSLGFMNTEAFF.

This clonotype was picked up many times. V and J are TRBV7-6 and TRBJ1-1; D is possibly TRBD1 (5 bases). The CDR3 has 14 residues. Germline CDR1 is SGHVS and CDR2 is FNYEAQ. V lost 4 bases, J lost 4 bases, and 13 bases lay in between. CDR3 nucleotides: TGTGCCAGCAGCTCCAGTGGAGGGACCACTGAAGCTTTCTTT. Residues: CASSSSGGTTEAFF.

This clonotype was seen many times. CDR3 in DNA: TGTGCCAGCAGTTCCGGGACAGGGTATTCACCCCTCCACTTT. Translation: CASSSGTGYSPLHF. V gene TRBV7-2 combines with J gene TRBJ1-6; 9 nucleotides align to TRBD1. The germline V gene has CDR1 SGHTA and CDR2 FQGNSA. The CDR3 contains 14 residues. Trimming removed 6 bases from V and 8 bases from J; junction bases left unmatched: 5.

There are a few counts of this clonotype. CDR3 sequence: CASSELGPGEKLFF. Written as DNA, the CDR3 is TGTGCCAGCAGTGAATTGGGCCCAGGGGAAAAACTGTTTTTT. The J gene is TRBJ1-4, the V gene TRBV25-1; tentative D call: TRBD1 (5 bases). The ends were cut back, 1 base at V and 8 bases at J, with 11 bases in the middle. The CDR3 runs 14 residues. CDR1 is MGHDK and CDR2 is SYGVNS in the germline V gene.

This clonotype was seen ten or more times. V and J are TRBV30 and TRBJ1-2, with 10 bases fitting TRBD1. Per the germline V gene, CDR1 is GTSNPN and CDR2 is SVGIG (reference sequence). This CDR3 has 13 residues. V shed 0 bases and J 7 bases; nucleotides not matched to a gene: 2. CDR3 bases: TGTGCCTGGAGTGTAGGACAGGGGGTTGGCTACACCTTC. It yields the protein CAWSVGQGVGYTF.

A single count supports this clonotype. V is TRBV29-1 and J is TRBJ2-5; TRBD2 agrees at 9 bases. Germline V gene sequence: CDR1 SQVTM, CDR2 ANQGSEA. This CDR3 has 16 amino acids. Germline trimming cut 0 bases from V and 5 bases from J; bases unmatched to any gene: 10. The CDR3 region has the DNA TGCAGCGTTGAAGACCCCCGCGGGAGGGCCCGGGAGACCCAGTACTTC. It yields the protein CSVEDPRGRARETQYF.

This chain links TRBV30 with TRBJ2-1; 7 nucleotides align to TRBD2. The CDR3 totals 12 residues. CDR1 is GTSNPN, CDR2 SVGIG, per germline (reference sequence). J lost 12 bases, V lost 3 bases, and 8 bases had no gene match. The CDR3 sequence: CAWRAPTGGQFF. The CDR3 coding sequence is TGTGCCTGGAGGGCCCCGACGGGGGGGCAGTTCTTC.

This clonotype was counted only a few times. CDR3 nucleotides: TGTGCCAGCAGTTATATTGGGGACACTGAAGCTTTCTTT. It specifies CASSYIGDTEAFF. The chain uses TRBV7-9 and TRBJ1-1; no reliable D call. Germline V gene lookup returns CDR1 SEHNR and CDR2 FQNEAQ (reference sequence). The CDR3 has 13 amino acids. The ends were cut back, 6 bases at V and 3 bases at J, with 11 bases in the middle.

The rearrangement joins TRBV27 to TRBJ2-7; D is perhaps TRBD1 or TRBD2 (6 bases each). Trimming took 3 bases from V and 2 from J, leaving 14 bases between them. This CDR3 region has 15 residues. Germline V CDR1 and CDR2: MNHEY, SMNVEV (reference sequence). The CDR3 DNA is TGTGCCAGCAGTTTGTCCACGGGGGCTGCCTACGAGCAGTACTTC. Its translation is CASSLSTGAAYEQYF.

This clonotype was found a few times. This sequence joins TRBV28 and TRBJ2-1, with 14 bases fitting TRBD2. The CDR3 length is 18 residues. Germline V gene lookup returns CDR1 MDHEN and CDR2 SYDVKM. With 7 bases clipped from V and 6 bases from J, the junction kept 14 bases outside the gene matches. The CDR3: CASTPGGTSGSLSNEQFF. The DNA of the CDR3 is TGTGCCAGCACCCCGGGGGGGACTAGCGGGAGTCTTAGCAATGAGCAGTTCTTC. The full variable domain, rest sourced from reference TRBV28 and TRBJ2-1, is DVKVTQSSRYLVKRTGEKVFLECVQDMDHENMFWYRQDPGLGLRLIYFSYDVKMKEKGDIPEGYSVSREKKERFSLILESASTNQTSMYLCASTPGGTSGSLSNEQFFGPGTRLTVL.

This clonotype was seen repeatedly, ten times or more. The chain joins TRBV12-3 or TRBV12-4 to TRBJ1-2, with TRBD1 as a possible D gene (6 bases). V was cut by 8 bases and J by 5 bases, with 21 bases left in between. The CDR3 consists of 15 residues. The CDR3 sequence is CASRKQGLVRYGYTF. Written as DNA, the CDR3 is TGTGCCAGCCGAAAACAGGGCCTAGTGAGATATGGCTACACCTTC.

In its sample, this clonotype was seen a few times. The gene calls are TRBV20-1 and TRBJ2-7; 11 positions agree with TRBD2. The CDR3 spans 14 residues. Trimming removed 5 bases from V and 6 bases from J; junction bases left unmatched: 9. CDR1 is DFQATT and CDR2 is SNEGSKA in the germline V gene (reference sequence). The DNA of the CDR3 is TGCAGTGCTCAACGGGGGCTAGCGGGAGGCGAGCAGTACTTC. Translated: CSAQRGLAGGEQYF.

This clonotype appeared many times. The V call is TRBV2, the J call TRBJ1-2; D unclear. Germline CDR1 reads SNHLY; CDR2 reads FYNNEI. The germline V and J ends were trimmed by 6 bases and 8 bases, with 19 bases remaining between them. The CDR3 spans 14 residues. In nucleotides, the CDR3 is TGTGCCAGCAGAGGACTCGGCCCTCCAATGGGCTACACCTTC. Translating gives CASRGLGPPMGYTF.

CDR3 sequence: CSARDPTSGAYEQYF. DNA for the CDR3: TGCAGTGCTAGAGACCCGACTAGCGGGGCCTACGAGCAGTACTTC. This chain uses TRBV20-1 with TRBJ2-7; 11 bases agree with TRBD2. The V gene's germline CDR1 is DFQATT and CDR2 SNEGSKA (reference sequence). V lost 0 bases to trimming and J lost 2 bases; unmatched junction nucleotides: 3. The CDR3 runs to 15 residues.